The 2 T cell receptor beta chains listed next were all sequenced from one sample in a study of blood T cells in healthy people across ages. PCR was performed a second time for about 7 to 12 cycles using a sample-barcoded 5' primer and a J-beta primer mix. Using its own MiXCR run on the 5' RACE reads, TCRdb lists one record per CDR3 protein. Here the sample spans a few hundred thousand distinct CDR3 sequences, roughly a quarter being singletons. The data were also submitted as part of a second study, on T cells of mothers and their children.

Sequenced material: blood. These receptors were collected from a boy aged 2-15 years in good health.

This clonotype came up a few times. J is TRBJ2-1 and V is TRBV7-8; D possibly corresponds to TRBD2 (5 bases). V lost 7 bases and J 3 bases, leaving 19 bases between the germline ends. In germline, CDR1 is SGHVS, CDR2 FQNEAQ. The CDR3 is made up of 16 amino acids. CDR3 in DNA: TGTGCCAGCACCACGGTAGGAGCGGTGTACTACAATGAGCAGTTCTTC. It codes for CASTTVGAVYYNEQFF. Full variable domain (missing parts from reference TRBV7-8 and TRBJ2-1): GAGVSQSPRYKVAKRGQDVALRCDPISGHVSLFWYQQALGQGPEFLTYFQNEAQLDKSGLPSDRFFAERPEGSVSTLKIQRTQQEDSAVYLCASTTVGAVYYNEQFFGPGTRLTVL.

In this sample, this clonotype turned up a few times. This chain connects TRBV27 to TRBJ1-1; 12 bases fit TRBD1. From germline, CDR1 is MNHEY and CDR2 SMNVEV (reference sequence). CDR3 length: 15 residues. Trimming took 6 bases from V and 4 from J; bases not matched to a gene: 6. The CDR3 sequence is CASRTGQGAFTEAFF. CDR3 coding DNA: TGTGCCAGCAGAACGGGACAGGGGGCGTTCACTGAAGCTTTCTTT.